Listed here are 19 T cell receptor beta chains from one sample, sequenced in a study of cytomegalovirus exposure and HLA in healthy donors. In the PCR, 60 Vbeta and 13 Jbeta primers were used. Assay used: immunoSEQ multiplex PCR; TCRdb lists only in-frame clones, some missing. Of some 220,000 clones in the sample, about 85% are singletons; the top ten hold roughly 0.24%. Sequencing was carried out using PBMCs. These receptors were taken from a girl aged 2 to 9 in good health and CMV-seronegative.

The CDR3 coding sequence is TGCGCCAGCAGCGAGCGGGGGGCCGCATACAATGAGCAGTTCTTC. Translation gives CASSERGAAYNEQFF. This rearrangement joins TRBV5-1 to TRBJ2-1; 9 bases agree with TRBD2. Germline CDR1 reads SGHRS; CDR2 reads YFSETQ. V dropped 4 bases and J dropped 4; count of bases not matched to a gene: 6. The CDR3 sequence is 15 residues long.

The chain links TRBV6-5 to TRBJ1-5; D call uncertain. This CDR3 contains 13 residues. The V end lost 2 bases, the J end lost 6 bases, and 8 bases lay between the germline ends. Germline CDR1 MNHEY, CDR2 SVGAGI. CDR3 in amino acids: CASSYREGQPQHF. CDR3 bases: TGTGCCAGCAGTTACAGGGAGGGTCAGCCCCAGCATTTT.

The rearrangement uses TRBV6-1 and TRBJ2-3; tentatively, D is TRBD1 (6 bases). CDR1 is MNHNS, CDR2 SASEGT, per germline. Trimming pared 7 bases from V and 6 bases from J, leaving 11 bases between. CDR3 size: 12 residues. The CDR3 spells CASTGRGDTQYF. The CDR3 bases are TGTGCCAGCACCGGAAGGGGGGATACGCAGTATTTT.

The chain carries TRBV2 and TRBJ1-1; D not resolved. The CDR3 extends over 12 amino acids. CDR1 is SNHLY and CDR2 is FYNNEI in the germline V gene. Trimming removed 10 bases at V and 5 bases at J, with 14 bases between. The CDR3: CATIRGRTEAFF. CDR3 in DNA: TGTGCCACCATACGGGGTCGTACTGAAGCTTTCTTT. Combining the CDR3 with reference TRBV2 and TRBJ1-1 gives the whole variable domain EPEVTQTPSHQVTQMGQEVILRCVPISNHLYFYWYRQILGQKVEFLVSFYNNEISEKSEIFDDQFSVERPDGSNFTLKIRSTKLEDSAMYFCATIRGRTEAFFGQGTRLTVV.

V usage is TRBV2 and J usage is TRBJ2-7, with 9 bases fitting TRBD1. V trimming: 4 bases; J trimming: 3 bases; junction bases outside the gene matches: 4. Germline V CDR1 and CDR2: SNHLY, FYNNEI. The CDR3 consists of 14 residues. The CDR3 bases are TGTGCCAGCAGTGCTTGGACAGGGGTCTACGAGCAGTACTTC. This codes for CASSAWTGVYEQYF.

This clone came up once. V is TRBV6-1 and J is TRBJ1-6, with 9 bases aligning to TRBD1. The germline gives CDR1 MNHNS, CDR2 SASEGT. The J segment lost 7 bases and the V segment lost 4 bases, leaving 8 bases of the junction unmatched. The CDR3 is 16 residues long. The CDR3 bases are TGTGCCAGCAGTGGGAGACAGGGGGTAGACAATTCACCCCTCCACTTT. Encoded protein: CASSGRQGVDNSPLHF.

CDR3 DNA sequence: TGTGCCAGCAGTTACACGACAGGGGACGAGCAGTACTTC. Translating gives CASSYTTGDEQYF. V gene TRBV6-5 combines with J gene TRBJ2-7; 8 bases agree with TRBD1. CDR1 and CDR2 from the germline V gene are MNHEY and SVGAGI. CDR3 length: 13 amino acids. V gave up 2 bases and J gave up 5 bases; unmatched junction bases: 2.

This chain joins TRBV19 and TRBJ1-1; D might be TRBD1 (5 bases). Per germline, CDR1 LNHDA and CDR2 SQIVND (reference sequence). The CDR3 extends over 15 amino acids. With 0 bases removed from V and 0 bases from J, the gap between germline ends came to 8 bases. CDR3 nucleotides: TGTGCCAGTAGTATAGAGACAGCTCTGAACACTGAAGCTTTCTTT. Amino acid sequence: CASSIETALNTEAFF.

V and J are TRBV5-4 and TRBJ2-2; no clear D gene. Trimming took 0 bases from V and 1 from J, leaving 10 bases between them. The CDR3 is made up of 16 amino acids. The germline V gene has CDR1 SGHNT and CDR2 YYREEE (reference sequence). The CDR3 protein is CASSLGAVLNTGELFF. The CDR3 nucleotides read TGTGCCAGCAGCTTGGGTGCGGTTTTGAACACCGGGGAGCTGTTTTTT.

CDR3: CASSIAPLESYEQYF. In nucleotides, the CDR3 is TGTGCCAGCAGCATAGCCCCCTTAGAGTCCTACGAGCAGTACTTC. This rearrangement joins TRBV11-2 to TRBJ2-7, with D uncertain. Germline V gene sequence: CDR1 SGHAT, CDR2 FQNNGV. The CDR3 length is 15 residues. V was trimmed by 5 bases and J by 1 base, leaving 15 bases between them. The entire variable domain, with the rest obtained from reference TRBV11-2 and TRBJ2-7, is as follows: EAGVAQSPRYKIIEKRQSVAFWCNPISGHATLYWYQQILGQGPKLLIQFQNNGVVDDSQLPKDRFSAERLKGVDSTLKIQPAKLEDSAVYLCASSIAPLESYEQYFGPGTRLTVT.

This clone has a single count. The J gene is TRBJ1-2, the V gene TRBV14, with D perhaps TRBD1 (5 bases). Germline CDR1 SGHDN, CDR2 FVKESK. The length of the CDR3 is 14 residues. Trimming cost V 4 bases and J 8 bases, with 17 bases left between them. CDR3 DNA sequence: TGTGCCAGCAGCCGGGGGGGTTCGGTATCCGGCTACACCTTC. It specifies CASSRGGSVSGYTF.

The rearrangement joins TRBV5-1 to TRBJ2-1; TRBD2 agrees at 12 bases. This CDR3 has 17 residues. The trim removed 3 bases at V and 7 bases at J, leaving 11 bases unmatched. CDR1 is SGHRS, CDR2 YFSETQ, per germline. DNA for the CDR3: TGCGCCAGCAGCTACTCTACCCTAGCGGGGGGGCCGAATGAGCAGTTCTTC. Translated, it gives CASSYSTLAGGPNEQFF.

The chain links TRBV5-1 to TRBJ2-7; TRBD1 agrees at 11 bases. CDR3 size: 16 residues. Germline lookup yields CDR1 SGHRS and CDR2 YFSETQ. With 4 bases clipped from V and 3 bases from J, the junction kept 9 bases outside the gene matches. The CDR3 region is CASSTNSGTGGYEQYF. CDR3 coding DNA: TGCGCCAGCAGCACGAACTCCGGGACAGGGGGCTACGAGCAGTACTTC.

The chain combines TRBV5-4 with TRBJ1-2; TRBD1 is a possible D gene (5 bases). This CDR3 spans 16 amino acids. The V gene lost 0 bases and the J gene lost 4 bases, with 16 bases spanning the gap. Germline V gene lookup returns CDR1 SGHNT and CDR2 YYREEE (reference sequence). The CDR3: CASSLVTGEPLYGYTF. In DNA form, the CDR3 reads TGTGCCAGCAGCTTGGTAACAGGCGAACCCCTCTATGGCTACACCTTC. Combining the CDR3 with reference TRBV5-4 and TRBJ1-2 gives the whole variable domain ETGVTQSPTHLIKTRGQQVTLRCSSQSGHNTVSWYQQALGQGPQFIFQYYREEENGRGNFPPRFSGLQFPNYSSELNVNALELDDSALYLCASSLVTGEPLYGYTFGSGTRLTVV.

The rearrangement uses TRBV6-6 and TRBJ2-5, with D possibly TRBD1 on 5 matching bases. The CDR3 runs to 14 residues. Germline CDR1 MNHNY, CDR2 SVGAGI (reference sequence). V was shortened by 5 bases and J by 3 bases, with 13 bases between the two germline ends. CDR3 sequence reads: CASSPQRGKETQYF. The CDR3 nucleotides read TGTGCCAGCAGTCCCCAAAGGGGAAAAGAGACCCAGTACTTC.

V gene TRBV11-2 combines with J gene TRBJ2-7, with D perhaps TRBD2 (6 bases). Germline assignment: CDR1 SGHAT and CDR2 FQNNGV. The CDR3 has 18 residues. V was pared by 0 bases and J by 4 bases, with 22 bases between. CDR3 coding DNA: TGTGCCAGCAGCTTAGAGAGGGTCAGCTGGAGGGTGGGTTACGAGCAGTACTTC. Translating gives CASSLERVSWRVGYEQYF.

The chain recombines TRBV5-4 with TRBJ2-3, with D possibly matching TRBD2 (6 bases). Trimming shortened V by 7 bases and J by 0 bases, and 6 bases separated the two germline ends. CDR3 length: 12 residues. Germline-derived CDR1 and CDR2 are SGHNT and YYREEE (reference sequence). The CDR3: CASAGSTDTQYF. CDR3 nucleotide sequence: TGTGCCAGCGCGGGAAGCACAGATACGCAGTATTTT.

This chain uses TRBV11-2 with TRBJ2-5; 7 bases match TRBD1. Germline-derived CDR1 and CDR2 are SGHAT and FQNNGV. The length of the CDR3 is 14 residues. Trimming took 2 bases from V and 5 from J; bases not matched to a gene: 5. The CDR3 is CASSLLSQGETQYF. The CDR3 DNA sequence: TGTGCCAGCAGCTTATTATCACAGGGGGAGACCCAGTACTTC.

The chain joins TRBV18 to TRBJ2-5; possibly TRBD1 for D (7 bases). Germline V gene lookup returns CDR1 KGHSH and CDR2 LQKENI. The CDR3 is 14 amino acids. Trimming stripped 3 bases from V and 3 bases from J, with 11 bases between. Here the CDR3 reads CASSPRDSEETQYF. The CDR3 DNA reads TGTGCCAGCTCACCGCGGGACAGCGAAGAGACCCAGTACTTC.